This entry lists 18 T cell receptor beta chains sequenced from one sample in a study of cytomegalovirus exposure and HLA in healthy donors. A multiplex PCR was run with 60 Vbeta primers and 13 Jbeta primers. Generated by immunoSEQ multiplex PCR, the TCRdb table keeps only in-frame clones and is missing some. The sample shows about 120,000 clones, roughly 82% of them seen only once. The sequenced material came from PBMCs. The source of these receptors is a man between 18 and 29 years old in good health and CMV-seropositive.

V usage is TRBV19 and J usage is TRBJ1-2, with TRBD1 matching over 10 bases. V dropped 3 bases and J dropped 7; count of bases not matched to a gene: 5. Germline CDR1 and CDR2: LNHDA and SQIVND (reference sequence). This CDR3 has 14 amino acids. The CDR3 sequence: CASSMRQGARGYTF. The DNA of the CDR3 is TGTGCCAGTAGTATGAGACAGGGGGCTCGTGGCTACACCTTC.

For the CDR3, the DNA is TGTGCCAGCAGCCTGGGAGCGGGAGGGACATACAATGAGCAGTTCTTC. Translated, it gives CASSLGAGGTYNEQFF. V is TRBV7-9 and J is TRBJ2-1; 10 bases line up with TRBD2. The CDR3 is 16 residues long. Germline loops: CDR1 SEHNR, CDR2 FQNEAQ (reference sequence). Trimming cost V 5 bases and J 4 bases; bases outside gene matches: 8.

This clone was picked up one time. The V gene is TRBV15, the J gene TRBJ2-7; tentative D call: TRBD1 (6 bases). V gave up 1 base and J gave up 2 bases, with 15 bases separating them. Germline V gene sequence: CDR1 LNHNV, CDR2 YYDKDF (reference sequence). This CDR3 has 16 amino acids. The CDR3: CATSRGPQGYTYEQYF. CDR3 nucleotides: TGTGCCACCAGCAGAGGTCCACAGGGATATACCTACGAGCAGTACTTC.

The V gene is TRBV7-9, the J gene TRBJ2-3; the D gene is possibly TRBD2 (5 bases). CDR1 is SEHNR and CDR2 is FQNEAQ in the germline V gene (reference sequence). V lost 5 bases and J 0 bases, leaving 12 bases between the germline ends. The CDR3 has 15 residues. DNA for the CDR3: TGTGCCAGCAGCCGGCGGGTTTCTAGCACAGATACGCAGTATTTT. Encoded protein: CASSRRVSSTDTQYF.

V usage is TRBV7-9 and J usage is TRBJ1-3; perhaps TRBD1 as D (6 bases). The CDR3 is made up of 14 amino acids. The V end was cut by 2 bases, the J end by 4 bases, with 9 bases between. The V gene's germline CDR1 is SEHNR and CDR2 FQNEAQ (reference sequence). This CDR3 reads CASSLQGRGNTIYF. CDR3 DNA sequence: TGTGCCAGCAGCTTACAGGGGAGAGGAAACACCATATATTTT.

About this clone: Since no conserved phenylalanine or tryptophan closes the CDR3, a read error is the likely cause. This chain uses TRBV6-5 with TRBJ1-1, with D hard to call. The ends were cut back, 0 bases at V and 6 bases at J, with 14 bases in the middle. The CDR3 sequence is 15 residues long. CDR1 MNHEY and CDR2 SVGAGI come from the germline V gene. The CDR3 loop reads CASSYSIVSKSEAFS. The CDR3 region has the DNA TGTGCCAGCAGTTACTCGATCGTGAGTAAGTCTGAAGCTTTCTCT.

The rearrangement links TRBV2 to TRBJ1-1; no clear D gene. The CDR3 contains 14 residues. Trimming shortened V by 10 bases and J by 4 bases, and 19 bases separated the two germline ends. Germline CDR1 and CDR2: SNHLY and FYNNEI. CDR3 nucleotide sequence: TGTGCCAATCTAGACGGGCACGAGGGCACTGAAGCTTTCTTT. Its translation is CANLDGHEGTEAFF.

This chain uses TRBV6-5 with TRBJ1-5, with a weak D call TRBD1 (6 bases). Trimming shortened V by 7 bases and J by 4 bases, and 17 bases separated the two germline ends. This CDR3 has 15 amino acids. Germline assignment: CDR1 MNHEY and CDR2 SVGAGI. CDR3 nucleotide sequence: TGTGCCAGCAAAGAGACAGGTAGGGGGAATCAGCCCCAGCATTTT. It codes for CASKETGRGNQPQHF.

This clone has a single count. For the CDR3, the DNA is TGCGCCAGCAGGATCAACCCCAGGGAAGTCTATAATTCACCCCTCCACTTT. As protein: CASRINPREVYNSPLHF. This chain connects TRBV5-1 to TRBJ1-6, with D tentatively TRBD1 (5 bases). Germline V gives CDR1 SGHRS, CDR2 YFSETQ. This CDR3 region has 17 residues. With 5 bases removed from V and 3 bases from J, the gap between germline ends came to 18 bases.

A few counts support this clone. V usage is TRBV5-6 and J usage is TRBJ2-7; no reliable D call. The germline CDR1 and CDR2 sequences are SGHDT and YYEEEE. V gave up 4 bases and J gave up 3 bases, with 8 bases separating them. This CDR3 spans 12 amino acids. The CDR3: CASSANRYEQYF. Written as DNA, the CDR3 is TGTGCCAGCAGCGCGAACCGCTACGAGCAGTACTTC.

The chain joins TRBV15 to TRBJ1-3, with 10 bases lining up with TRBD1. There are 16 residues in the CDR3. The junction had 7 bases not matched to a gene; V was cut back by 5 bases and J by 3 bases. Germline CDR1 is LNHNV and CDR2 is YYDKDF (reference sequence). The CDR3 loop reads CATSPGTGDGGNTIYF. The CDR3 region has the DNA TGTGCCACCAGCCCCGGGACAGGGGACGGTGGAAACACCATATATTTT. Based on the CDR3 plus reference TRBV15 and TRBJ1-3, the full variable domain is DAMVIQNPRYQVTQFGKPVTLSCSQTLNHNVMYWYQQKSSQAPKLLFHYYDKDFNNEADTPDNFQSRRPNTSFCFLDIRSPGLGDTAMYLCATSPGTGDGGNTIYFGEGSWLTVV.

The genes are TRBV7-6 and TRBJ1-1, with D hard to call. Germline V CDR1 and CDR2: SGHVS, FNYEAQ. The V end was cut by 5 bases, the J end by 4 bases, with 17 bases between. The CDR3 is 15 residues long. CDR3 residues: CASSRPWREFTEAFF. As DNA, the CDR3 is TGTGCCAGCAGCCGCCCCTGGAGGGAGTTCACTGAAGCTTTCTTT.

This clone has only one observation. V usage is TRBV5-4 and J usage is TRBJ2-3, with TRBD2 matching 7 bases. V shed 3 bases and J 0 bases; nucleotides not matched to a gene: 7. CDR3 length equals 16 residues. Germline loops: CDR1 SGHNT, CDR2 YYREEE (reference sequence). The CDR3 is CASSSGGATSTDTQYF. For the CDR3, the DNA is TGTGCCAGCAGCTCGGGGGGAGCCACTAGCACAGATACGCAGTATTTT.

DNA for the CDR3: TGTGCCAGCAGCGTCGGACAGCAAGAGACCCAGTACTTC. Protein: CASSVGQQETQYF. V is TRBV9 and J is TRBJ2-5; maybe TRBD1 (6 bases). This CDR3 has 13 residues. Trimming shortened V by 2 bases and J by 2 bases, and 7 bases separated the two germline ends. Germline values: CDR1 SGDLS, CDR2 YYNGEE.

The chain carries TRBV27 and TRBJ2-7; D might be TRBD1 (5 bases). CDR1 and CDR2 (germline): MNHEY, SMNVEV (reference sequence). The CDR3 is 14 residues long. Trimming took 3 bases from V and 2 from J, leaving 11 bases between them. The CDR3 DNA follows: TGTGCCAGCAGTTTCAGGGATGGAGCCTACGAGCAGTACTTC. It is translated as CASSFRDGAYEQYF.

The V gene is TRBV30, the J gene TRBJ1-5; D is unresolved. The length of the CDR3 is 13 residues. Germline CDR1 and CDR2: GTSNPN and SVGIG (reference sequence). The germline V and J ends were trimmed by 4 bases and 4 bases, with 11 bases remaining between them. The CDR3, as DNA: TGTGCCTGGACCCAACCGGGGAATCAGCCCCAGCATTTT. Amino acid sequence: CAWTQPGNQPQHF. The entire variable domain, with the rest obtained from reference TRBV30 and TRBJ1-5, is as follows: SQTIHQWPATLVQPVGSPLSLECTVEGTSNPNLYWYRQAAGRGLQLLFYSVGIGQISSEVPQNLSASRPQDRQFILSSKKLLLSDSGFYLCAWTQPGNQPQHFGDGTRLSIL.

The chain uses TRBV15 and TRBJ1-5; the D is unclear. The V gene lost 1 base and the J gene lost 0 bases, with 10 bases spanning the gap. Per the germline V gene, CDR1 is LNHNV and CDR2 is YYDKDF (reference sequence). The CDR3 sequence is 16 residues long. The CDR3 DNA reads TGTGCCACCAGCAGAGCTAAGACACCTAGCAATCAGCCCCAGCATTTT. It encodes CATSRAKTPSNQPQHF.

The chain employs TRBV2 and TRBJ2-6; D might be TRBD2 (6 bases). Trimming removed 10 bases from V and 0 bases from J, with 13 bases in between. Germline V CDR1 and CDR2: SNHLY, FYNNEI. This CDR3 comprises 15 residues. The CDR3 DNA reads TGTGCCACCCTGGGACTGCGCTCTGGGGCCAACGTCCTGACTTTC. Translation gives CATLGLRSGANVLTF.